The rows below give T cell receptor beta chains drawn from one sample of a study of T cell responses to AZD1222 COVID-19 vaccine. Clones were read by immunoSEQ multiplex PCR, and TCRdb kept only the in-frame ones, dropping some. This table has tens of thousands of clones, 80% to 90% appearing once. The starting material was peripheral blood, obtained 28 days after the second AZD1222 dose. The receptor set was obtained from an adult who received the AZD1222 COVID-19 vaccine. Each CDR3 is given with its conserved first and last residue. A D gene is named only where the DNA matches it firmly. The size entry is marked missing in some rows and otherwise reads once, few, many or a size class.

>TRBV6-2/TRBV6-3|NA|TRBJ2-2|NA
CASSYFPPGGITGELFF
TGTGCCAGCAGTTATTTCCCCCCTGGAGGGATCACCGGGGAGCTGTTTTTT
>TRBV29-1|NA|TRBJ1-2|once
CSVVDEGHGYTF
TGCAGCGTTGTGGACGAGGGTCATGGCTACACCTTC
>TRBV28|NA|TRBJ1-2|once
CASSLRGYGYTF
TGTGCCAGCAGTTTAAGGGGCTATGGCTACACCTTC
>TRBV27|NA|TRBJ1-6|NA
CASSLRIFSPLHF
TGTGCCAGCAGTTTAAGAATTTTTTCACCCCTCCACTTT
>TRBV30|NA|TRBJ1-3|NA
CAWSPSSGNTIYF
TGTGCCTGGAGTCCGAGCTCTGGAAACACCATATATTTT
>TRBV3-1/TRBV3-2|TRBD1|TRBJ1-2|NA
CASSQVQTPGQGNYGYTF
TGTGCCAGCAGCCAAGTCCAGACCCCCGGACAGGGAAACTATGGCTACACCTTC
>TRBV20-1|NA|TRBJ2-3|NA
CSAHQGDTQYF
TGCAGTGCTCACCAGGGCGATACGCAGTATTTT
>TRBV9|NA|TRBJ1-3|NA
CASSVGTDNTIYF
TGTGCCAGCAGCGTGGGAACGGACAACACCATATATTTT
>TRBV9|TRBD1|TRBJ2-7|NA
CASSLGGASEQYF
TGTGCCAGCAGCCTAGGGGGCGCATCCGAGCAGTACTTC
>TRBV30|TRBD2|TRBJ2-7|NA
CAWSPRLAGSYEQYF
TGTGCCTGGAGTCCGAGACTAGCGGGATCATACGAGCAGTACTTC
>TRBV6-5|TRBD1|TRBJ2-5|NA
CASSYSTGEIQETQYF
TGTGCCAGCAGTTACTCGACAGGGGAAATTCAAGAGACCCAGTACTTC
>TRBV5-4|TRBD1|TRBJ2-1|NA
CASSWGQPNEQFF
TGTGCCAGCAGCTGGGGACAGCCCAATGAGCAGTTCTTC
>TRBV10-2|TRBD2|TRBJ2-1|NA
CASRVRLAGGLNEQFF
TGCGCCAGCAGGGTTAGACTAGCGGGGGGGCTAAATGAGCAGTTCTTC
>TRBV27|NA|TRBJ2-7|NA
CASSPGLSGEQYF
TGTGCCAGCAGCCCCGGGCTCTCGGGTGAGCAGTACTTC
>TRBV27|TRBD2|TRBJ2-7|NA
CASSPRLAGVGEQYF
TGTGCCAGCAGTCCGAGACTAGCGGGAGTAGGGGAGCAGTACTTC
>TRBV11-3|TRBD2|TRBJ2-1|NA
CASSPGLAGVYNEQFF
TGTGCCAGCAGCCCGGGACTAGCGGGGGTCTACAATGAGCAGTTCTTC
>TRBV12-5|NA|TRBJ1-1|NA
CASGKSGNTEAFF
TGTGCTAGTGGGAAATCAGGGAACACTGAAGCTTTCTTT
>TRBV7-2|NA|TRBJ1-4|once
CASSFSATNEKLFF
TGTGCCAGCAGCTTCTCAGCAACTAATGAAAAACTGTTTTTT
>TRBV9|TRBD1|TRBJ2-7|NA
CASSAGTGARTYEQYF
TGTGCCAGCAGCGCGGGGACAGGGGCGCGCACCTACGAGCAGTACTTC
>TRBV9|NA|TRBJ1-2|NA
CASSVSRRLQNYGYTF
TGTGCCAGCAGCGTATCTAGGCGGCTCCAGAACTATGGCTACACCTTC
>TRBV24-1|NA|TRBJ1-1|NA
CAAASNTEAFF
TGTGCCGCGGCGAGTAACACTGAAGCTTTCTTT
>TRBV4-3|TRBD1|TRBJ1-1|NA
CASSQGTGKRVEAFF
TGCGCCAGCAGCCAAGGGACAGGGAAACGAGTTGAAGCTTTCTTT
>TRBV15|TRBD1|TRBJ1-6|once
CATSDRDRGNSPLHF
TGTGCCACCAGCGACCGGGACAGGGGTAATTCACCCCTCCACTTT
>TRBV28|TRBD1|TRBJ1-1|NA
CASSTQGAGGTEAFF
TGTGCCAGCAGTACACAGGGGGCTGGGGGCACTGAAGCTTTCTTT
>TRBV19|NA|TRBJ2-1|NA
CASSSDYNEQFF
TGTGCCAGTAGTTCCGACTACAATGAGCAGTTCTTC
>TRBV12-3/TRBV12-4|NA|TRBJ1-1|NA
CASSIGQTTEAFF
TGTGCCAGCAGTATCGGACAGACCACTGAAGCTTTCTTT
>TRBV7-6|NA|TRBJ2-2|NA
CASSLAQGRNTGELFF
TGTGCCAGCAGCTTGGCGCAGGGGCGAAACACCGGGGAGCTGTTTTTT
>TRBV5-5|NA|TRBJ2-7|NA
CASSWGGDSTYEQYF
TGTGCCAGCAGCTGGGGCGGGGACTCCACCTACGAGCAGTACTTC
>TRBV28|NA|TRBJ2-1|NA
CASSPVAGIHEQFF
TGTGCCAGCTCCCCCGTAGCAGGGATCCATGAGCAGTTCTTC
>TRBV7-9|TRBD1|TRBJ2-3|NA
CASSADRDFTDTQYF
TGTGCCAGCAGCGCGGACAGGGACTTCACAGATACGCAGTATTTT
>TRBV6-5|NA|TRBJ2-5|few
CASSYSTARQETQYF
TGTGCCAGCAGTTACTCGACAGCACGTCAAGAGACCCAGTACTTC
>TRBV10-3|NA|TRBJ1-2|few
CAISEIGGYGYTF
TGTGCCATCAGTGAAATAGGAGGCTATGGCTACACCTTC
>TRBV7-3|TRBD1|TRBJ2-7|NA
CASSPGQGGEQYF
TGTGCCAGCAGCCCGGGACAGGGAGGCGAGCAGTACTTC
>TRBV6-1|NA|TRBJ2-7|NA
CASSEGGAVSYEQYF
TGTGCCAGCAGTGAAGGGGGGGCAGTCTCCTACGAGCAGTACTTC
>TRBV3-1/TRBV3-2|NA|TRBJ2-7|NA
CASSQGPGDSYEQYF
TGTGCCAGCAGCCAAGGGCCAGGAGACTCCTACGAGCAGTACTTC
>TRBV4-2|NA|TRBJ2-5|few
CASSQEINREETQYF
TGTGCCAGCAGCCAGGAGATTAACAGGGAAGAGACCCAGTACTTC
>TRBV20-1|NA|TRBJ1-2|NA
CSATQEGYTF
TGCAGTGCTACCCAGGAGGGCTACACCTTC
>TRBV4-1|NA|TRBJ2-2|NA
CASVLTGELFF
TGCGCCAGCGTTCTTACCGGGGAGCTGTTTTTT
>TRBV30|NA|TRBJ1-5|NA
CAWSVKGWQPQHF
TGTGCCTGGAGTGTTAAGGGGTGGCAGCCCCAGCATTTT
>TRBV12-3/TRBV12-4|NA|TRBJ2-1|NA
CASTRTYNEQFF
TGTGCCAGCACAAGGACCTACAATGAGCAGTTCTTC